This TCR beta chain appears in the sequencing data of a study of CXCR3-negative and CXCR3-positive naive CD8 T cells. UMI-labeled TRB cDNA libraries were prepared by 5' RACE. Reprocessing the 5' RACE reads, TCRdb reports a single entry for every CDR3 protein and omits DNA. This sample carries approximately 100,000 distinct CDR3 sequences, with about 1.1% going to the ten biggest clones. Every individual CD8+ T cell subset underwent sorting in triplicate at around 300,000 cells apiece. Naive CD8+ T cells showed CD45RO-CCR7+CD27+CD95-. The CDR3 runs to 17 residues. General study points: Memory CD8+ T cell repertoires were far less diverse than both naive subsets. For CXCR3-positive naive cells, TRB CDR3s were more hydrophobic than those of CXCR3-negative naive cells.

On this clonotype: The antigen is not known.

The source material was naive CXCR3+ CD8+ T cells from blood. As for subset: CD45RO-CCR7+CD27+CD95- naive CD8+ T cells expressing CXCR3 (TNR3+). The chain employs TRBV12-3 or TRBV12-4 and TRBJ2-5; TCRdb names TRBD1, which stays unverified in the absence of DNA. The receptor was derived from a human donor in good health. Some clones in this sample may be carry-over from other donors' samples. CDR3 amino acids: CASSLEADGGVQETQYF.